The 20 T cell receptor beta chains below all came from one sample that was sequenced in a study of CD8 T cells in Susac syndrome. The RNA input was roughly 0.45 to 1 ug, and it was reverse transcribed with random hexamers. From the immunoSEQ multiplex PCR reads, TCRdb called clonotypes with MiXCR, one entry per CDR3 protein. In the table there are 300,000 or so distinct CDR3 sequences, roughly nine tenths of which are singletons. The sequenced material came from CD4+ T cells from PBMCs. The receptors here all came from a human donor with multiple sclerosis.

This chain's CDR3 is CASSLALEAAKSYEQYF. DNA for the CDR3: TGTGCCAGCAGCTTGGCTTTGGAGGCCGCCAAGTCCTACGAGCAGTACTTC. The chain carries TRBV5-6 and TRBJ2-7, with a possible D match to TRBD2 (5 bases). Germline CDR1 SGHDT, CDR2 YYEEEE. The CDR3 runs 17 residues. Deletions cut 0 bases from V and 1 base from J, with 17 bases between.

This clonotype was found once. The V call is TRBV5-1, the J call TRBJ2-6; D remains ambiguous. The V gene lost 4 bases and the J gene lost 1 base, with 9 bases spanning the gap. CDR1 is SGHRS and CDR2 is YFSETQ in the germline V gene. The CDR3 is made up of 15 amino acids. As DNA, the CDR3 is TGCGCCAGCAGCCGAGAGACGTCTGGGGCCAACGTCCTGACTTTC. Protein product: CASSRETSGANVLTF.

The chain combines TRBV12-5 with TRBJ2-3; D unclear. Germline V gene sequence: CDR1 LGHNT, CDR2 FRNRAP. The CDR3 loop spans 17 amino acids. Trimming shortened V by 1 base and J by 2 bases, and 16 bases separated the two germline ends. The CDR3 is CASGLALGRYYTDTQYF. The CDR3 coding sequence is TGTGCTAGTGGTTTGGCCCTAGGTAGATATTACACAGATACGCAGTATTTT.

The chain recombines TRBV28 with TRBJ1-5; D unresolved. The CDR3 runs 17 residues. The V gene's germline CDR1 is MDHEN and CDR2 SYDVKM. The V and J ends lost 4 bases and 2 bases respectively, with 18 bases between them. In DNA, the CDR3 is TGTGCCAGCAGTTCCATTTTGGGAGGCTGGGGCAATCAGCCCCAGCATTTT. Encoded protein: CASSSILGGWGNQPQHF.

V usage is TRBV5-1 and J usage is TRBJ2-5, with 10 positions matching TRBD2. The CDR3 sequence is 16 residues long. Germline V gene lookup returns CDR1 SGHRS and CDR2 YFSETQ. Trimming at V came to 0 bases and at J to 2 bases, leaving 4 bases not matched to a gene. CDR3 nucleotide sequence: TGCGCCAGCAGCTTGGTTCCAGCGGGAGGGCAAGAGACCCAGTACTTC. Its protein is CASSLVPAGGQETQYF.

This chain uses TRBV29-1 with TRBJ2-1, with D tentatively TRBD1 (5 bases). V was cut by 3 bases and J by 9 bases, with 15 bases left in between. The germline CDR1 and CDR2 sequences are SQVTM and ANQGSEA. The CDR3 runs 13 residues. This chain's CDR3 is CSVDRRAGGEQFF. DNA for the CDR3: TGCAGCGTTGATCGCAGGGCTGGTGGTGAGCAGTTCTTC.

J is TRBJ1-1 and V is TRBV20-1; the D is unclear. Germline V gives CDR1 DFQATT, CDR2 SNEGSKA (reference sequence). The CDR3 contains 14 residues. Trimming cost V 0 bases and J 2 bases, with 10 bases left between them. Written as DNA, the CDR3 is TGCAGTGCTAGAGATGGAGGGTTTAACACTGAAGCTTTCTTT. Protein sequence: CSARDGGFNTEAFF.

V usage is TRBV9 and J usage is TRBJ2-2; D possibly corresponds to TRBD1 (5 bases). Germline V gene sequence: CDR1 SGDLS, CDR2 YYNGEE. Trimming removed 3 bases from V and 7 bases from J, with 13 bases in between. The CDR3 has 14 amino acids. CDR3 amino acids: CASSGSRQNGELFF. Written as DNA, the CDR3 is TGTGCCAGCAGCGGAAGTCGACAGAACGGGGAGCTGTTTTTT.

The genes are TRBV5-6 and TRBJ1-2; D remains unclear. This CDR3 contains 14 residues. The germline CDR1 and CDR2 sequences are SGHDT and YYEEEE. V shed 0 bases and J shed 3 bases, with 9 bases lying between them. CDR3 amino acids: CASSLEGVYYGYTF. The CDR3 DNA sequence: TGTGCCAGCAGCTTGGAGGGCGTTTACTATGGCTACACCTTC.

V and J are TRBV7-9 and TRBJ2-5; 8 bases agree with TRBD2. J gave up 7 bases and V 4 bases, and 2 bases lay outside the gene matches. From germline, CDR1 is SEHNR and CDR2 FQNEAQ (reference sequence). This CDR3 region has 12 residues. The CDR3 is CASSSGLGTQYF. In DNA, the CDR3 is TGTGCCAGCAGCTCGGGACTAGGGACCCAGTACTTC.

The CDR3 nucleotides are TGTGCCAGCAGCTTACAGGCGATAGGGAGGGAGGATACTGAAGCTTTCTTT. Residues: CASSLQAIGREDTEAFF. The chain is built from TRBV7-3 and TRBJ1-1; D unresolved. V lost 2 bases to trimming and J lost 5 bases, with 21 bases between them. The CDR3 extends over 17 amino acids. From germline, CDR1 is SGHTA and CDR2 FQGTGA.

This clonotype occurred a few times. The chain combines TRBV6-2 or TRBV6-3 with TRBJ2-5; D remains unclear. Germline-derived CDR1 and CDR2 are MNHEY and SVGEGT. Trimming removed 6 bases at V and 5 bases at J, with 7 bases between. CDR3 size: 11 residues. The CDR3 region has the DNA TGTGCCAGCAGGTCTAGGGAGACCCAGTACTTC. Amino acid sequence: CASRSRETQYF.

J is TRBJ2-7 and V is TRBV7-2; maybe TRBD1 (7 bases). The CDR3 sequence is 12 residues long. Germline V lookup: CDR1 SGHTA, CDR2 FQGNSA. V shed 5 bases and J shed 12 bases, with 17 bases lying between them. The CDR3 sequence: CASSAGTAKRYF. The CDR3 coding sequence is TGTGCCAGCAGCGCGGGGACAGCCAAGCGGTACTTC. The whole variable domain, remainder taken from reference TRBV7-2 and TRBJ2-7, is GAGVSQSPSNKVTEKGKDVELRCDPISGHTALYWYRQSLGQGLEFLIYFQGNSAPDKSGLPSDRFSAERTGGSVSTLTIQRTQQEDSAVYLCASSAGTAKRYFGPGTRLTVT.

This clonotype showed up just once. This sequence joins TRBV7-8 and TRBJ1-1; D remains ambiguous. Per the germline V gene, CDR1 is SGHVS and CDR2 is FQNEAQ. The CDR3 totals 13 residues. Trimming shortened V by 5 bases and J by 4 bases, and 11 bases separated the two germline ends. The CDR3 loop is CASSAARGTEAFF. The CDR3 coding sequence is TGTGCCAGCAGCGCGGCCCGGGGCACTGAAGCTTTCTTT.

Worth noting for this clonotype: One junction end does not reproduce the germline sequence, and a read error may be involved. The chain is built from TRBV7-7 and TRBJ2-2, with TRBD2 matching 8 bases. Germline V gene sequence: CDR1 SSHAT, CDR2 FNYEAQ (reference sequence). This CDR3 spans 14 amino acids. CDR3 bases: TGTGCTAGCAGCCCCGGGAGGGGGACCGGGGAGCTGTTTTTT. Its translation: CASSPGRGTGELFF.

V gene TRBV30 combines with J gene TRBJ2-1; D perhaps matches TRBD1 (6 bases). CDR1 GTSNPN and CDR2 SVGIG come from the germline V gene (reference sequence). CDR3 length: 14 residues. Trimming cost V 3 bases and J 3 bases, with 12 bases left between them. CDR3 in DNA: TGTGCCTGGAGGGGAAGGGGGTTCTACAATGAGCAGTTCTTC. Protein: CAWRGRGFYNEQFF.

The chain is built from TRBV29-1 and TRBJ2-1; 7 nucleotides match TRBD2. The germline CDR1 and CDR2 sequences are SQVTM and ANQGSEA. J lost 7 bases, V lost 7 bases, and 10 bases had no gene match. The CDR3 runs to 13 residues. This chain's CDR3 is CSAGGGSTNEQFF. The DNA for the CDR3 is TGCAGCGCCGGAGGCGGGAGTACGAATGAGCAGTTCTTC.

The chain is built from TRBV20-1 and TRBJ1-6; 7 positions match TRBD1. CDR1 and CDR2 from the germline V gene are DFQATT and SNEGSKA (reference sequence). The length of the CDR3 is 15 residues. V lost 1 base to trimming and J lost 8 bases; unmatched junction nucleotides: 8. This chain's CDR3 is CSARAPGRGDSPLHF. The CDR3 DNA sequence: TGCAGTGCTAGAGCCCCGGGCAGGGGGGATTCACCCCTCCACTTT.

The V call is TRBV24-1, the J call TRBJ2-3; possibly TRBD2 for D (5 bases). V lost 3 bases to trimming and J lost 0 bases, with 9 bases between them. Germline loops: CDR1 KGHDR, CDR2 SFDVKD. The CDR3 has 15 amino acids. CDR3 nucleotides: TGTGCCACCAGTGATCGGGGTCAGAGCACAGATACGCAGTATTTT. As protein: CATSDRGQSTDTQYF.

This clonotype came up a few times. This rearrangement joins TRBV11-2 to TRBJ2-1; 8 bases match TRBD1. Trimming cost V 1 base and J 4 bases; bases outside gene matches: 3. Germline V lookup: CDR1 SGHAT, CDR2 FQNNGV. The CDR3 is 15 residues long. The CDR3 coding sequence is TGTGCCAGCAGCTTAGGGGACAGGCAATACAATGAGCAGTTCTTC. It yields the protein CASSLGDRQYNEQFF.